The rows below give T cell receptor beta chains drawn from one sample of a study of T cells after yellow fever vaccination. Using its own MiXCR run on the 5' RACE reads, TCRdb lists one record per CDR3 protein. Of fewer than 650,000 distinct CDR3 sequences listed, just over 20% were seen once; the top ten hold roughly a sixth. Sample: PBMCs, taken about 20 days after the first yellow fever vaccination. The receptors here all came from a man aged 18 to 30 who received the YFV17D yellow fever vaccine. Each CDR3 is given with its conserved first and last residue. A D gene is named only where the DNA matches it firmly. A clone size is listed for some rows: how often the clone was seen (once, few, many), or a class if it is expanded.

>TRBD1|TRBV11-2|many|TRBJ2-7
TGTGCCAGCAGGGACGCGAGGACAGGGAATTACGAGCAGTACTTC
CASRDARTGNYEQYF
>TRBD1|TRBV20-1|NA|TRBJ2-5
TGCAGTGCTACGTGGACAGGCAAAGAGACCCAGTACTTC
CSATWTGKETQYF
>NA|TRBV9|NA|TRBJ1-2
TGTGCCAGCAGCGCCGGAGGTCAAGCTAACTATGGCTACACCTTC
CASSAGGQANYGYTF
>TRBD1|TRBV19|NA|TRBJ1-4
TGTGCCAGTAGTTCCAGGGGGAATGAAAAACTGTTTTTT
CASSSRGNEKLFF
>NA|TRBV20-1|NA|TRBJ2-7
TGCAGTGCTAGAGATCCAGGCAGCTTCTACGAGCAGTACTTC
CSARDPGSFYEQYF
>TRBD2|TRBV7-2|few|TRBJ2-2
TGTGCCAGCAGCTTACCTGTCGGGGGGGCCCACACCGGGGAGCTGTTTTTT
CASSLPVGGAHTGELFF
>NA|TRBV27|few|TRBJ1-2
TGTGCCAGCAGTTTAAATTCCAGGGGAGGTCGCTACACCTTC
CASSLNSRGGRYTF
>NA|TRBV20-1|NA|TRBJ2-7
TGCAGTGCTCCGAAGGGGGGAAGCTACGAGCAGTACTTC
CSAPKGGSYEQYF
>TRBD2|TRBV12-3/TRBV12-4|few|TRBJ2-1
TGTGCCAGCAGAATCCGGGGGGGTAATTACAATGAGCAGTTCTTC
CASRIRGGNYNEQFF
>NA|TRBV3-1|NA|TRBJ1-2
TGTGCCAGCAGCCAAGAAGGGAGCGCCCGATTTGGCTACACCTTC
CASSQEGSARFGYTF
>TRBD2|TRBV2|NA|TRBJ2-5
TGTACCATCAGTTGGACTAGCGGGGGGGTTAAAGGGGAGACCCAGTACTTC
CTISWTSGGVKGETQYF
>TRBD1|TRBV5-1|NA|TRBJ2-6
TGCGCCAGCAGCCCGGACAGGCTGAATGATTTCTCTGGGGCCAACGTCCTGACTTTC
CASSPDRLNDFSGANVLTF
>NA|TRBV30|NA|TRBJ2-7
TGTGCCTGGAGTGTCAGTACAGACGGCGAGCAGTACTTC
CAWSVSTDGEQYF
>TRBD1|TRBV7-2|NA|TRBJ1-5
TGTGCCAGCAGCTTAGTCGGGACAGCATATAGCAATCAGCCCCAGCATTTT
CASSLVGTAYSNQPQHF
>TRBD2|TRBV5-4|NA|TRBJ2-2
TGTGCCAGCAGCTTGGTCAGGGAGGGGTCCGGGGAGCTGTTTTTT
CASSLVREGSGELFF
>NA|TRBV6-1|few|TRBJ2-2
TGTGCCAGCGGTGGAAGCGCTACTCCGAACACCGGGGAGCTGTTTTTT
CASGGSATPNTGELFF